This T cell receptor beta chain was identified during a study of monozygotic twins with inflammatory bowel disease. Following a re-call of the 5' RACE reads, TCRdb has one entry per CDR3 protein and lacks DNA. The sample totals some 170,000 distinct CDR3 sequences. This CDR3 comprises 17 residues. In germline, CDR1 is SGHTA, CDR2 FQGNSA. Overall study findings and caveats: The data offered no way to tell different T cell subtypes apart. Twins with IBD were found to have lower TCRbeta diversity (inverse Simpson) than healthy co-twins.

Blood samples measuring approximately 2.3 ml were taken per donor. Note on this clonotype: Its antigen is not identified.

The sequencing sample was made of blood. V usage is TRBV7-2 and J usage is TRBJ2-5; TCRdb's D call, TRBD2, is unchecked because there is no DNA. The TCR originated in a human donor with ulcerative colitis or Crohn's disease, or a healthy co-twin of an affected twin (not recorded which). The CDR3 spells CASSLALTAGGKRTQYF.